A single T cell receptor (beta chain) is shown here with its context. The germline gene is not matched at one end of the junction; a read error may be the cause. The entry originates in a study of blood T cells in healthy people across ages. CDR3 length equals 19 residues. Per the germline V gene, CDR1 is SGHAT and CDR2 is FQNNGV. For the second PCR, which ran for about 6 to 11 cycles, a sample-barcoded 5' primer and a J-beta primer mix were used. Each CDR3 protein gets one entry after TCRdb re-called the 5' RACE reads with MiXCR. The table records 1,500,000 or so distinct CDR3 sequences, roughly 59% of them present only once.

This clonotype was sampled from a man aged 18 to 29 in good health. J is TRBJ2-3 and V is TRBV11-2; 7 nucleotides match TRBD2. What was sequenced was blood. In DNA, the CDR3 is TGTGCCAGCAGTTTAGACTTAGGGAGGGTGAAAAGTTCCACAGATACGCAGTATTTT. It is translated as CASSLDLGRVKSSTDTQYF.